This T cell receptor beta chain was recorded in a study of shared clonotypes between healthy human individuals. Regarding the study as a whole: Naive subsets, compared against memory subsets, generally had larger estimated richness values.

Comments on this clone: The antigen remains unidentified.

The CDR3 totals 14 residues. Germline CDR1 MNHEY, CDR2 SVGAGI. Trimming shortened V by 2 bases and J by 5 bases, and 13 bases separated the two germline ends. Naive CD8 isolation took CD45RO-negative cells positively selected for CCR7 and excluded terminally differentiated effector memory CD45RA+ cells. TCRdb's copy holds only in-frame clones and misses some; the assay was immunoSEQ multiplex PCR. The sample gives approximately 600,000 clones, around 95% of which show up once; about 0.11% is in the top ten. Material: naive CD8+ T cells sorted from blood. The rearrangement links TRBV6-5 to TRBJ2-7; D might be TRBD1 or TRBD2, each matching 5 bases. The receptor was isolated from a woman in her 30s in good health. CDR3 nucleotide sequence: TGTGCCAGCAGTTACGGGGCGGGTTTCGACGAGCAGTACTTC. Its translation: CASSYGAGFDEQYF.